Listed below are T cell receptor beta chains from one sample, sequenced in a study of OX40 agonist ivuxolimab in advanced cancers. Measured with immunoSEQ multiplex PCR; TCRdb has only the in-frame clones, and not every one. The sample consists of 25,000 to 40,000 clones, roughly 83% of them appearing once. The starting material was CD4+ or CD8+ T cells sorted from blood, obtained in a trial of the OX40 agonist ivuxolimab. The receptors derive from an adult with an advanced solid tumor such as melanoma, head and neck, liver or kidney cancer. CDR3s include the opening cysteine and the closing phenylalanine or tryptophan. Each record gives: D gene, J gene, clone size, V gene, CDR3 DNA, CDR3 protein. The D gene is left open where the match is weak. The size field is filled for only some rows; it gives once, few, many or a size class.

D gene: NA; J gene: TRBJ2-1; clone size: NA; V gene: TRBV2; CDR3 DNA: TGTGCCAGCAGTGAAAAGGTATATGAGCAGTTCTTC; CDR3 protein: CASSEKVYEQFF
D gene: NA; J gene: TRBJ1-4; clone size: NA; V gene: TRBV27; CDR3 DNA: TGTGCCAGCAGTCATCGGACAGAACGAAGTGAAAAACTGTTTTTT; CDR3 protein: CASSHRTERSEKLFF
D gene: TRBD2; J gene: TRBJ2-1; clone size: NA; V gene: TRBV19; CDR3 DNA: TGTGCCAGTAGTATAGGGGCCCCCGGGACTAGCCCCTACAATGAGCAGTTCTTC; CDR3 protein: CASSIGAPGTSPYNEQFF
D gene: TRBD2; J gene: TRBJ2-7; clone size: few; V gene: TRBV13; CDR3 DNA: TGTGCCAGCAGCTTTAGGACGGGCAGTCCGGGACTAGCGGGCTTACGGCTCGAGCAGTACTTC; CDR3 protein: CASSFRTGSPGLAGLRLEQYF
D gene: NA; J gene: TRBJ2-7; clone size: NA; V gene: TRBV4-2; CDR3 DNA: TGTGCCAGCAGCCCAAGCCCCTTATCGGGCAAGGACGAGCAGTACTTC; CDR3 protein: CASSPSPLSGKDEQYF
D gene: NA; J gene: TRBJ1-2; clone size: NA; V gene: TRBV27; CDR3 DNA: TGTGCCAGCACCCTGAACGCAGGGTCCTATGGCTACACCTTC; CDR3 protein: CASTLNAGSYGYTF
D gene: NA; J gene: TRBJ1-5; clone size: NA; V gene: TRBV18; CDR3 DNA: TGTGCCAGCTCACCCGCTCGGAGGGCGGACCAGCCCCAGCATTTT; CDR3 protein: CASSPARRADQPQHF
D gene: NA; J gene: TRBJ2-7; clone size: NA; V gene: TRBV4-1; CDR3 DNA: TGCGCCAGCAGCCAAGAGCAGAACTCCTACGAGCAGTACTTC; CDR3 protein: CASSQEQNSYEQYF
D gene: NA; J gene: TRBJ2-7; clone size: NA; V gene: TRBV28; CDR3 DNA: TGTGCCAGCAGTTTAGTCGGAGAGCAGTACTTC; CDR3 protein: CASSLVGEQYF
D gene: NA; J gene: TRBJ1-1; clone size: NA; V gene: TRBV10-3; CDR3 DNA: TGTGCCATCAGTGAGTCTCAAGGTCCGCTGAACACTGAAGCTTTCTTT; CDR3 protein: CAISESQGPLNTEAFF
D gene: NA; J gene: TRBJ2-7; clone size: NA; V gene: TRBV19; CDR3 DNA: TGTGCCAGTAGTATTCGGGCAGACATCTCCTACGAGCAGTACTTC; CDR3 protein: CASSIRADISYEQYF
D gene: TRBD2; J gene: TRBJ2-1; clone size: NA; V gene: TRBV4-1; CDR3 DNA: TGCGCCAGCAGCCAGGCGGGAGGCCACAATGAGCAGTTCTTC; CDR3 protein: CASSQAGGHNEQFF
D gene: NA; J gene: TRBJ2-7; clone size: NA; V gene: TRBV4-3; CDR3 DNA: TGCGCCAGCAGCCAAGGCCAAGGCACCTACTACGAGCAGTACTTC; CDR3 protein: CASSQGQGTYYEQYF
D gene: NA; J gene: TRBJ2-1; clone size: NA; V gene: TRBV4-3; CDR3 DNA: TGCGCCAGCAGCCAAGAGAGGGGGGTATTCAGGGAGCAGTTCTTC; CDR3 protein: CASSQERGVFREQFF
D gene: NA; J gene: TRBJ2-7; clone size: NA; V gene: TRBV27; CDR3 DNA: TGTGCCAGCAGTTCTTCCTACGAGCAGTACTTC; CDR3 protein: CASSSSYEQYF
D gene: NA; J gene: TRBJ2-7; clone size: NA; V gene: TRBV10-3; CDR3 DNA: TGTGCCATCAGTGAGTCACAGGGTTTCCACGAGCAGTACTTC; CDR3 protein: CAISESQGFHEQYF
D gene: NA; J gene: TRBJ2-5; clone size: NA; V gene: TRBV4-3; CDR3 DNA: TGCGCCAGCAGCCAAGATCTGGGGTACCAAGAGACCCAGTACTTC; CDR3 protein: CASSQDLGYQETQYF
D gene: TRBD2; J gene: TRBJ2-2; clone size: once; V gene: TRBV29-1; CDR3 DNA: TGCAGCGTTCAGCCGGGAGGATGGAACACCGGGGAGCTGTTTTTT; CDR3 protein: CSVQPGGWNTGELFF
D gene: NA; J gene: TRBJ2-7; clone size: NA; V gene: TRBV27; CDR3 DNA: TGTGCCAGCAGTTTAAGTGGCAGGGGCTACGAGCAGTACTTC; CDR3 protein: CASSLSGRGYEQYF
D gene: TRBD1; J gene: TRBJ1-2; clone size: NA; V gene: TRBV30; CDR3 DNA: TGTGCCTGGACAGGGGGGGGTAACTATGGCTACACCTTC; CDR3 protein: CAWTGGGNYGYTF
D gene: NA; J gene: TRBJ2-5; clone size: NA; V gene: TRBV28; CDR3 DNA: TGTGCCAGCAGTTTATATTACGCGGGCGCTTCTAGAGAGACCCAGTACTTC; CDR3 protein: CASSLYYAGASRETQYF
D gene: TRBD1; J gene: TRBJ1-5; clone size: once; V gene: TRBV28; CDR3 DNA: TGTGCCACGAACGGGGGCAGGGGGCCGGATCAGCCCCAGCATTTT; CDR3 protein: CATNGGRGPDQPQHF
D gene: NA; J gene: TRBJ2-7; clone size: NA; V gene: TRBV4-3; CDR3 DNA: TGCGCCAGCAGCCAAGATGGTCCCGGGGGCCGAACCTACGAGCAGTACTTC; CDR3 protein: CASSQDGPGGRTYEQYF
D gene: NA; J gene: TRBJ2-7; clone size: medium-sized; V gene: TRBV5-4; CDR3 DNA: TGTGCCAGCAGCTTGGCGCCTGAAGCCTACGAGCAGTACTTC; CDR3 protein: CASSLAPEAYEQYF
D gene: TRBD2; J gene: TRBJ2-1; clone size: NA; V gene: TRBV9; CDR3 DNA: TGTGCCAGCAGCGTAGGAGCGGGAGTAAGGAATGAGCAGTTCTTC; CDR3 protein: CASSVGAGVRNEQFF
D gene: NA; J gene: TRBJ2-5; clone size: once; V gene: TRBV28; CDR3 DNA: TGTGCCAGCAGTCCCCGGACGGCGGAGGTCCCGGAGACCCAGTACTTC; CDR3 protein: CASSPRTAEVPETQYF
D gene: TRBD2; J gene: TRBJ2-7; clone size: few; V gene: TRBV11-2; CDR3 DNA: TGTGCCAGCAGCGTGGGACTAGGTTATTTAGAGCAGTACTTC; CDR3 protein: CASSVGLGYLEQYF
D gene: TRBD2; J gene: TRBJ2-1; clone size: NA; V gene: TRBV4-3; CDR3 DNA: TGCGCCAGCAGCCAAGGGGCTAGCGGGGGGCCTTCCAATGAGCAGTTCTTC; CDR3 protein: CASSQGASGGPSNEQFF
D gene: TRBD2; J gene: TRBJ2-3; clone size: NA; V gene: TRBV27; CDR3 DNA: TGTGCCAGCAGTTCTCTGACTAGCGGGGGGCCCCCAGATACGCAGTATTTT; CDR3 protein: CASSSLTSGGPPDTQYF
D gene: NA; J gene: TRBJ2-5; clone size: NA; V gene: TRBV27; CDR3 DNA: TGTGCCAGCAGTTTCGGGGCAAACCAAGAGACCCAGTACTTC; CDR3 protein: CASSFGANQETQYF
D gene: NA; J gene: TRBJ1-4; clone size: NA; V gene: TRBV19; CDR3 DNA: TGTGCCAGTAGTCCTCCGGACTGGGTCGGGACTAATGAAAAACTGTTTTTT; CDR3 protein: CASSPPDWVGTNEKLFF
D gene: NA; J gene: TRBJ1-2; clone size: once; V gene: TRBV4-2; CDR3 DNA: TGTGCCAGCAGCCAGGCGGAGTTCGATGGCTACACCTTC; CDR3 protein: CASSQAEFDGYTF
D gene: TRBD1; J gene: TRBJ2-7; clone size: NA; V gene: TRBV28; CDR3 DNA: TGTGCCAGCAGTCCGGGACAGGGACTGACCTACGAGCAGTACTTC; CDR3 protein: CASSPGQGLTYEQYF
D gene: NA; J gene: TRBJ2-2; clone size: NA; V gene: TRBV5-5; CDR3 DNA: TGTGCCAGCAGCTTGTCCGGGACGGCCAACACCGGGGAGCTGTTTTTT; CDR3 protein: CASSLSGTANTGELFF
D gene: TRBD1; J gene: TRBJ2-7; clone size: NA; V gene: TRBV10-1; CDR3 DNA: TGCGCCAGCAGTGAGGACAGGGGGGACCGCTACGAGCAGTACTTC; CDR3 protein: CASSEDRGDRYEQYF
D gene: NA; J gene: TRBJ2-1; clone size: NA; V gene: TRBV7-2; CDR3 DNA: TGTGCCAGCAGCCCTGCCTTTAATGAGCAGTTCTTC; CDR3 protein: CASSPAFNEQFF
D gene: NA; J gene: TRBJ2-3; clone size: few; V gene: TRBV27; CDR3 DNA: TGTGCCAGCAGTTTATCCGACTCTAGCACAGATACGCAGTATTTT; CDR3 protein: CASSLSDSSTDTQYF